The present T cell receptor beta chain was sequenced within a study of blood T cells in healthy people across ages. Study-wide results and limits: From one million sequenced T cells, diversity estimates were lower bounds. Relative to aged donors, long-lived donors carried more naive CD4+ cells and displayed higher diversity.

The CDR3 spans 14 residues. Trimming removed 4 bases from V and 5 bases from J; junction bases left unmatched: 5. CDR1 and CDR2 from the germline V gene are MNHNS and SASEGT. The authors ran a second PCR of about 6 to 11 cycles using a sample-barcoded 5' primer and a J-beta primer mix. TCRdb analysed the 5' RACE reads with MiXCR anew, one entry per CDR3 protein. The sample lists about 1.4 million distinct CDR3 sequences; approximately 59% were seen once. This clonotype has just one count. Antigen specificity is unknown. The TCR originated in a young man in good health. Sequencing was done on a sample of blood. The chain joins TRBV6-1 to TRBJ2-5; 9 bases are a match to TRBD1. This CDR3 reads CASSAWTGDETQYF. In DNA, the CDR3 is TGTGCCAGCAGTGCCTGGACAGGGGACGAGACCCAGTACTTC.